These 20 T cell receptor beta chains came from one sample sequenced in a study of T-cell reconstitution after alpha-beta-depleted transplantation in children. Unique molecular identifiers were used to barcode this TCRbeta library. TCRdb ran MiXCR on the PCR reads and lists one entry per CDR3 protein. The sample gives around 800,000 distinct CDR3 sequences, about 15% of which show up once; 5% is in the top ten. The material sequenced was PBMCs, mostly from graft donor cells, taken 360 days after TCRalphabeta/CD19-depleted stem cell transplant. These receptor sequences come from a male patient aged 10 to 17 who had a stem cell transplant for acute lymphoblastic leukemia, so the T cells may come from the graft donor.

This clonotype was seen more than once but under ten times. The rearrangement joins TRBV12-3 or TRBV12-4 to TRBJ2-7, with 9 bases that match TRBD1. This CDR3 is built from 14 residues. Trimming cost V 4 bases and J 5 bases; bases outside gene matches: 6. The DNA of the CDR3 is TGTGCCAGCAGTTCCCGGGACAGGGCCCACGAGCAGTACTTC. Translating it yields CASSSRDRAHEQYF.

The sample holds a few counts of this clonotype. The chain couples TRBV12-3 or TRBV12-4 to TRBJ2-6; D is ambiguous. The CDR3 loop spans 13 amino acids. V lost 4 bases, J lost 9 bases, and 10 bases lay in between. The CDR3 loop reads CASSSSYLNVLTF. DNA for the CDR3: TGTGCCAGCAGTTCCAGTTACCTCAACGTCCTGACTTTC.

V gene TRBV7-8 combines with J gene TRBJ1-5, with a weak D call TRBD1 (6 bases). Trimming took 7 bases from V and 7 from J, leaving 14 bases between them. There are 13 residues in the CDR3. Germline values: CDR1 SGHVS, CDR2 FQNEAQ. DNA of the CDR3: TGTGCCAGCAACACAGGGTCAGGACAGCCCCAGCATTTT. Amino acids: CASNTGSGQPQHF. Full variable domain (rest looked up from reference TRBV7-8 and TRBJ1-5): GAGVSQSPRYKVAKRGQDVALRCDPISGHVSLFWYQQALGQGPEFLTYFQNEAQLDKSGLPSDRFFAERPEGSVSTLKIQRTQQEDSAVYLCASNTGSGQPQHFGDGTRLSIL.

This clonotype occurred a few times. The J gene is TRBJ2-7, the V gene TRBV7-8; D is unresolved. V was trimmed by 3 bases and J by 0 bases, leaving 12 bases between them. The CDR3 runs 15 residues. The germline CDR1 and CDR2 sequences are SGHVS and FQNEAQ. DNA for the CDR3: TGTGCCAGCAGCTTTAGGGCCACGAGCTCCTACGAGCAGTACTTC. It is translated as CASSFRATSSYEQYF. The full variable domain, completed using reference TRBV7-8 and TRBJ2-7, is GAGVSQSPRYKVAKRGQDVALRCDPISGHVSLFWYQQALGQGPEFLTYFQNEAQLDKSGLPSDRFFAERPEGSVSTLKIQRTQQEDSAVYLCASSFRATSSYEQYFGPGTRLTVT.

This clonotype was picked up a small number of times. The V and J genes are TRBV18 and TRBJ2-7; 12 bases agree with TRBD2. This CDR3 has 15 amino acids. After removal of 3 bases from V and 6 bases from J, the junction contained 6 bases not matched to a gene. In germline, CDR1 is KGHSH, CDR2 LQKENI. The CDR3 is CASSPYGLAGPEQYF. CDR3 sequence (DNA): TGTGCCAGCTCACCTTACGGACTAGCGGGACCCGAGCAGTACTTC.

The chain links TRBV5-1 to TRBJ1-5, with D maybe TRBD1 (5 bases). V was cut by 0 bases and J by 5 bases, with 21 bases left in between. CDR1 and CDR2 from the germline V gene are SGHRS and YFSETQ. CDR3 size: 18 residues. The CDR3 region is CASSLGTGTVGPYQPQHF. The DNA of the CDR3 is TGCGCCAGCAGCTTGGGCACCGGGACCGTAGGGCCGTATCAGCCCCAGCATTTT.

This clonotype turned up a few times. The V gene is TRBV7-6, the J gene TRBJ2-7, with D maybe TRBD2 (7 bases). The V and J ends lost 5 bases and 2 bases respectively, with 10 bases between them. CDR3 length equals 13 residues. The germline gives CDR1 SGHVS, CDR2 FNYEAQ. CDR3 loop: CASSRGGPYEQYF. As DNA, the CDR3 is TGTGCCAGCAGCAGGGGGGGGCCCTACGAGCAGTACTTC.

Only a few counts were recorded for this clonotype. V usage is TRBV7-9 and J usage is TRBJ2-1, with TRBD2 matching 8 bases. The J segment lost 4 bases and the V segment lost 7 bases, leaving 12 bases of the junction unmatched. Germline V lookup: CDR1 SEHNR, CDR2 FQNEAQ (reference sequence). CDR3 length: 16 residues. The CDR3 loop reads CASTYREGRVYNEQFF. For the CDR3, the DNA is TGTGCCAGCACGTACCGGGAGGGCCGCGTTTACAATGAGCAGTTCTTC.

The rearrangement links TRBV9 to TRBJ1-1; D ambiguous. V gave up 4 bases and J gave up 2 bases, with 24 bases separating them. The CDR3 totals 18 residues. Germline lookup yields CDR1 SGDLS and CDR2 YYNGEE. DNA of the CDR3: TGTGCCAGCAGCCCCCGCAGTCCCCTGGCTTGGGATAACACTGAAGCTTTCTTT. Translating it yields CASSPRSPLAWDNTEAFF.

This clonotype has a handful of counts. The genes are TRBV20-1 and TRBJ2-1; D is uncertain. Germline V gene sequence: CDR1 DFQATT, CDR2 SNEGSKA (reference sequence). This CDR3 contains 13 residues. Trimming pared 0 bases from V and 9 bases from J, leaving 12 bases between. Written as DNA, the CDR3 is TGCAGTGCTAGAGACCCAGCCCGGAGTGAGCAGTTCTTC. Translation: CSARDPARSEQFF.

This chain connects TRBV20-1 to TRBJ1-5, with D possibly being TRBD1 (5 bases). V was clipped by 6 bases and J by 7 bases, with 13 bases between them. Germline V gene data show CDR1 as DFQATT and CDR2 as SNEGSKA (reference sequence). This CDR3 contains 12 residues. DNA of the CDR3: TGCAGTGCACGGGGCATAATCCAGCCCCAGCATTTT. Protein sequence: CSARGIIQPQHF.

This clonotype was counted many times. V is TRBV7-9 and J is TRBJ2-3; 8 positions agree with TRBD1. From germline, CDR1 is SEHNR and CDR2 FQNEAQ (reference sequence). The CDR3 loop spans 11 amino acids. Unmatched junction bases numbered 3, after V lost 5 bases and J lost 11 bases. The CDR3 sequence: CASSQDRGQYF. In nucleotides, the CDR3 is TGTGCCAGCAGCCAAGACAGGGGGCAGTATTTT. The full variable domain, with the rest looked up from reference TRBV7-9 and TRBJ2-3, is DTGVSQNPRHKITKRGQNVTFRCDPISEHNRLYWYRQTLGQGPEFLTYFQNEAQLEKSRLLSDRFSAERPKGSFSTLEIQRTEQGDSAMYLCASSQDRGQYFGPGTRLTVL.

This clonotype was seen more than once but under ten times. Here the CDR3 reads CASSFWDRANNEQFF. The CDR3 nucleotides are TGTGCCAGCAGTTTCTGGGACAGGGCTAACAATGAGCAGTTCTTC. This chain links TRBV12-3 or TRBV12-4 with TRBJ2-1; 9 nucleotides agree with TRBD1. The V segment lost 3 bases and the J segment 5 bases; nucleotides outside the gene matches: 5. The CDR3 runs 15 residues.

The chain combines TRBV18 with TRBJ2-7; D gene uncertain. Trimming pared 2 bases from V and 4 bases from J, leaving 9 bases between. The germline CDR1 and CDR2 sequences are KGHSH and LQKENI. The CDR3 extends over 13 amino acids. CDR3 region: CASSPVTPYEQYF. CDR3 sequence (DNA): TGTGCCAGCTCACCAGTCACGCCTTACGAGCAGTACTTC.

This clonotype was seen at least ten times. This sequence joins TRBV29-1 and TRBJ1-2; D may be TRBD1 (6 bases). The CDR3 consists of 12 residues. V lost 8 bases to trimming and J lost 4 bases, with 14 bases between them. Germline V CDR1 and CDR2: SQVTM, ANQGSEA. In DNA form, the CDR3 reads TGCAGCTCCGACAGGTCTTTCTATGGCTACACCTTC. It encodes CSSDRSFYGYTF.

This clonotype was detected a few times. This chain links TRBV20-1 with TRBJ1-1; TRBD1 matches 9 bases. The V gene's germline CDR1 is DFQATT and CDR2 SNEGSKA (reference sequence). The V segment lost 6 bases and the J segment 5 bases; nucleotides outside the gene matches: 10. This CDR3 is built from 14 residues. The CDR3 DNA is TGCAGTGCCGAGTCCGGGACAGGGAATACTGAAGCTTTCTTT. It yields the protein CSAESGTGNTEAFF.

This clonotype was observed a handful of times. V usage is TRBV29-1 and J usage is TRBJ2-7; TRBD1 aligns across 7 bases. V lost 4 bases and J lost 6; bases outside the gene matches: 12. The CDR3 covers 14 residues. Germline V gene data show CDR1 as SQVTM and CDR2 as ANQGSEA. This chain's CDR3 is CSVGRDRAGGEQYF. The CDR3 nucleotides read TGCAGCGTTGGACGAGACAGGGCCGGCGGCGAGCAGTACTTC.

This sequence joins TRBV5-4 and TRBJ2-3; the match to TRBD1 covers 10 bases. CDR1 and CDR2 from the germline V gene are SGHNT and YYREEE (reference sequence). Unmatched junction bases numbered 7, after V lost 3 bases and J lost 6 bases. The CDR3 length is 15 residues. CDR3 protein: CASSWGRTGGDTQYF. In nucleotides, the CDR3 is TGTGCCAGCAGCTGGGGCCGGACAGGGGGGGATACGCAGTATTTT.

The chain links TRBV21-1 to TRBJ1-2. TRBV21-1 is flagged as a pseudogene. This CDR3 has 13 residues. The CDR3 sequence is CASREDGSYGYTF. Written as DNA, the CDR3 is TGTGCCAGCCGGGAGGACGGCTCCTATGGCTACACCTTC.

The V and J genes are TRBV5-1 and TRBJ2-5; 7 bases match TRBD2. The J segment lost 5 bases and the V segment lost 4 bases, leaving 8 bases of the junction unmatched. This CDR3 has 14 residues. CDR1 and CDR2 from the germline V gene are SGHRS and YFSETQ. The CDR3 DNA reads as TGCGCCAGCAGCGTACTAGCGCTCCAGGAGACCCAGTACTTC. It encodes CASSVLALQETQYF.